Below, one T cell receptor (beta chain) is given with its context. V lost 0 bases, J lost 2 bases, and 10 bases lay in between. The germline V gene has CDR1 LGHNA and CDR2 YSLEER. The CDR3 is 16 amino acids. The data are from a study of cytomegalovirus exposure and HLA in healthy donors. At the time of sampling, donors were nominally healthy, though unrecorded immune exposures were likely. The PCR contained 60 Vbeta and 13 Jbeta primers. Here immunoSEQ multiplex PCR was the method, and the copy in TCRdb shows in-frame clones only, minus some. Altogether about 110,000 clones are present, 76% being singletons, with the ten largest covering around 15%.

This TCR derives from a man in his thirties or forties in good health and CMV-seropositive. The sequencing input was PBMCs. The rearrangement uses TRBV4-3 and TRBJ2-2; possibly TRBD1 for D (5 bases). The CDR3 reads CASSQDQGKNTGELFF. The CDR3 DNA reads TGCGCCAGCAGCCAAGACCAGGGCAAAAACACCGGGGAGCTGTTTTTT.